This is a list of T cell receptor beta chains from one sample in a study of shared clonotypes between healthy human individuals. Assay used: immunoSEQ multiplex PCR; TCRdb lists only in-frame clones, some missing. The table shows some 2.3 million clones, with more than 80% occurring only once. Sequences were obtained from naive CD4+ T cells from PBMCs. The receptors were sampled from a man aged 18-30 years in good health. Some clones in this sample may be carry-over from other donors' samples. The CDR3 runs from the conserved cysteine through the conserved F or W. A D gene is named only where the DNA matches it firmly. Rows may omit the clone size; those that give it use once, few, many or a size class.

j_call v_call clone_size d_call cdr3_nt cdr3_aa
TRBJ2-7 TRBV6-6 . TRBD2 TGTGCCAGCAGTTACTCGACTAGCGGTCCCTACGAGCAGTACTTC CASSYSTSGPYEQYF
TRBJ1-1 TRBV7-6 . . TGTGCCAGCAGCTTTAGGTGGGGCAAGGGCGGGGTCACTGAAGCTTTCTTT CASSFRWGKGGVTEAFF
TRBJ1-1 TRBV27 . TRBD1 TGTGCCAGCAGCACAGGGGTCGTTGCTGAAGCTTTCTTT CASSTGVVAEAFF
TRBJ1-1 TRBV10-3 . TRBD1 TGTGCCATCAGTGAGGACAGGGCTATGAACACTGAAGCTTTCTTT CAISEDRAMNTEAFF
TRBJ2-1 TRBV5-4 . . TGTGCCAGCAGCCCGCGGACCAGTTACAATAATGAGCAGTTCTTC CASSPRTSYNNEQFF
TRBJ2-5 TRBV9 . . TGTGCCAGCAGCGTAGGGGGGGTTCAAGAGACCCAGTACTTC CASSVGGVQETQYF
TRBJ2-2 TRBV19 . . TGTGCCACCCTGGTAACGAACACCGGGGAGCTGTTTTTT CATLVTNTGELFF
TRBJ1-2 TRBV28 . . TGTGCCAGCAGTTTATGGCTCGAGGGGTTCGACTATGGCTACACCTTC CASSLWLEGFDYGYTF
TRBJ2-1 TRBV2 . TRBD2 TGTGCCAGCAGGCGGACTAGCAGATACAATGAGCAGTTCTTC CASRRTSRYNEQFF
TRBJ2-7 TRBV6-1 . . TGTGCCAGCAGTCCTTCGACCTACGAGCAGTACTTC CASSPSTYEQYF
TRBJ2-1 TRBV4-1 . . TGCGCCAGCAGCCAAGTACCGTTAGGCAATGAGCAGTTCTTC CASSQVPLGNEQFF
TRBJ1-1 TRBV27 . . TGTGCCAGCAGTTTCACAGGTGACACTGAAGCTTTCTTT CASSFTGDTEAFF
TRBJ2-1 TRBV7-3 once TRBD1 TGTGCCAGCAGCCCCGGACAGGGGACATACAATGAGCAGTTCTTC CASSPGQGTYNEQFF
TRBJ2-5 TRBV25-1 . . TGTGCCAGCAGTGACCCATCTGGGGGACAAGAGACCCAGTACTTC CASSDPSGGQETQYF
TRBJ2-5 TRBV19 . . TGTGCCAGTAGTATACGGTCAGGTTGGGGGGAGACCCAGTACTTC CASSIRSGWGETQYF
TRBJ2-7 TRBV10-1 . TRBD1 TGCGCCAGCAGTGACGAGGGACAGGGGAACTACGAGCAGTACTTC CASSDEGQGNYEQYF
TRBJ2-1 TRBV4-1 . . TGCGCCAGCACGGCACTAGGGTACAATGAGCAGTTCTTC CASTALGYNEQFF
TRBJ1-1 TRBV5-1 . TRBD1 TGCGCCAGCGTGAGAACAGGGGGCGATGGTGAAGCTTTCTTT CASVRTGGDGEAFF
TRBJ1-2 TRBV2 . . TGTGCCAGCACATCACAGGGAATCTATGGCTACACCTTC CASTSQGIYGYTF
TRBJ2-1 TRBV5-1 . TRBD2 TGCGCCAGCAGCTTGGTGGCGGGAGGCATCGATGAGCAGTTCTTC CASSLVAGGIDEQFF
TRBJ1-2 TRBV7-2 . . TGTGCCAGCAGCTTAGCGTACGGAGGGACGGCCGGCTACACCTTC CASSLAYGGTAGYTF
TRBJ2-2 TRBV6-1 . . TGTGCCAGCAGTGTTGGCAGGAACACCGGGGAGCTGTTTTTT CASSVGRNTGELFF
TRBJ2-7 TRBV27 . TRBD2 TGTGCCAGCAGTTTATCGACGATTGCTAGCGGGAGCAGGGGCGAGCAGTACTTC CASSLSTIASGSRGEQYF
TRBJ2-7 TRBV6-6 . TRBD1 TGTGCCAGCAGTTACCGGGACAGGGGAATCTACGAGCAGTACTTC CASSYRDRGIYEQYF
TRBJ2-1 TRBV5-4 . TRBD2 TGTGCCAGCAACTTATCGGGAGGGCCCTACAATGAGCAGTTCTTC CASNLSGGPYNEQFF
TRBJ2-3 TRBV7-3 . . TGTGCCAGCAGCTTAGGTCAGGAACAGTATTTT CASSLGQEQYF
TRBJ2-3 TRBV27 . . TGTGCCAGCAGTTTACAGGGGGATACGCAGTATTTT CASSLQGDTQYF
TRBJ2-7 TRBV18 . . TGTGCCAGCTCCCCGGGAGTCGACTACGAGCAGTACTTC CASSPGVDYEQYF
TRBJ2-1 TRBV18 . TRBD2 TGTGCCAGCTCCCCGGTTGCTAGCGGGAGTGTATATGAGCAGTTCTTC CASSPVASGSVYEQFF
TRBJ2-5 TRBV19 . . TGTGCCAGTAGGGGGCCTTACGTGGAGACCCAGTACTTC CASRGPYVETQYF
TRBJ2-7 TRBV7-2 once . TGTGCCAGCAGCTTAGTCTTAGCGGTCTCCTACGAGCAGTACTTC CASSLVLAVSYEQYF
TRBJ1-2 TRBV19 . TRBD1 TGTGCCCTCCAGGACAGGCGCGATGGCTACACCTTC CALQDRRDGYTF
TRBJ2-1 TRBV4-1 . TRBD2 TGCGCCAGCAGCCACCAAATAGCGGGAGGTAAAGTCCATGAGCAGTTCTTC CASSHQIAGGKVHEQFF
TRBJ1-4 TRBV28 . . TGTGCCAGCAGGGGCTCTTCTCTACCGACTAATGAAAAACTGTTTTTT CASRGSSLPTNEKLFF
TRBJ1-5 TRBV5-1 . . TGCGCCAGCAGCTTGGAGGGGAGGAATCAGCCCCAGCATTTT CASSLEGRNQPQHF
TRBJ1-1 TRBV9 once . TGTGCCAGCAGCGTAGTCCGGGGCGCTGAAGCTTTCTTT CASSVVRGAEAFF
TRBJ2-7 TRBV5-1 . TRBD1 TGCGCCAGCAGCTTGGGAGACAGGGAAACTTACGAGCAGTACTTC CASSLGDRETYEQYF
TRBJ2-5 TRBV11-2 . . TGTGCCAGCAGCAAACAGGGAGGCGAAGAGACCCAGTACTTC CASSKQGGEETQYF
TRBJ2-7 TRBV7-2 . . TGTGCCAGCAGCTTAAGGCCCCGAGGGGGGGAGGGCCTCACCTACGAGCAGTACTTC CASSLRPRGGEGLTYEQYF
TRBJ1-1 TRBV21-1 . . TGTGCCAGCAGCAAAAGACAGGGGTTATCTATGAACACTGAAGCTTTCTTT CASSKRQGLSMNTEAFF
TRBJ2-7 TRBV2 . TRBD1 TGTGCCAGCAGTCCGAGCCCGGGACAGGGATCCAGTGCCGAGCAGTACTTC CASSPSPGQGSSAEQYF
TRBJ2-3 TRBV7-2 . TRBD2 TGTGCCAGCAGCTTAGCGGAGACTAGCGGAAGCACAGATACGCAGTATTTT CASSLAETSGSTDTQYF
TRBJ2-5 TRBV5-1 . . TGCGCCAGCGCCCCCTCTCAGGGCGGGGAGGAGACCCAGTACTTC CASAPSQGGEETQYF
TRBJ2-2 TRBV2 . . TGTGCCAGCAGTGAGGCCCCATCCGGGGAGCTGTTTTTT CASSEAPSGELFF
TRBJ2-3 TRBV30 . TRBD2 TGTGCCTGGCGCCCGGGACTAGCGGCCGCAGATACGCAGTATTTT CAWRPGLAAADTQYF
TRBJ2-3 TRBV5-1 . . TGCGCCAGCAGGTACCGAAACACAGATACGCAGTATTTT CASRYRNTDTQYF
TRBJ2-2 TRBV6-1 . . TGTGCCAGCACCCCACGGGAGTGGAACACCGGGGAGCTGTTTTTT CASTPREWNTGELFF
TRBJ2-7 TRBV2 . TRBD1 TGTGCCAGCAGCGGGACAGGGGTGTTCGAGGAGCAGTACTTC CASSGTGVFEEQYF
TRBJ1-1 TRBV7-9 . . TGTGCCAGCAGCTTGCAGGCGAACACTGAAGCTTTCTTT CASSLQANTEAFF
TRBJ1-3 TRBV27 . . TGTGCCAGCAGTTTATTTCCTGGAAACACCATATATTTT CASSLFPGNTIYF
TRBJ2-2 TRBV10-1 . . TGCGCCAGCAGCGGGGGGCAGGGGGGCGCCGGGGAGCTGTTTTTT CASSGGQGGAGELFF
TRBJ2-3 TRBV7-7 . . TGTGCCAGCAGCGCAGGACTGCCTCCAGATACGCAGTATTTT CASSAGLPPDTQYF